Following are 24 T cell receptor beta chains from one sample sequenced in a study of CD8 T cells in Susac syndrome. Reverse transcription of about 0.5 to 1 ug RNA was carried out with random hexamers. TCRdb reanalysed the immunoSEQ multiplex PCR reads using MiXCR and keeps one entry per CDR3 protein. The sample holds about 250,000 distinct CDR3 sequences; 93% are singletons and the top ten take 0.055% to 0.075%. The sequenced sample consisted of CD4+ T cells from PBMCs. These receptors came from a human donor with multiple sclerosis.

The rearrangement links TRBV7-3 to TRBJ1-3; 7 bases match TRBD1. The CDR3 is 13 amino acids. Germline lookup yields CDR1 SGHTA and CDR2 FQGTGA. V shed 5 bases and J 7 bases; nucleotides not matched to a gene: 5. Written as DNA, the CDR3 is TGTGCCAGCAGCGAGGGACAGTTTAACACCATATATTTT. Protein: CASSEGQFNTIYF.

The chain combines TRBV4-1 with TRBJ2-7, with D perhaps matching TRBD1 (5 bases). From germline, CDR1 is MGHRA and CDR2 YSYEKL. The CDR3 is 13 amino acids. The V gene lost 1 base and the J gene lost 6 bases, with 10 bases spanning the gap. CDR3 loop: CASSQVAGREQYV. The CDR3 DNA reads TGCGCCAGCAGCCAAGTTGCAGGGCGCGAGCAGTACGTC.

The rearrangement joins TRBV27 to TRBJ1-3, with D possibly being TRBD1 (5 bases). The CDR3 runs to 12 residues. Germline lookup yields CDR1 MNHEY and CDR2 SMNVEV (reference sequence). V was pared by 8 bases and J by 2 bases, with 7 bases between. CDR3 region: CASGTPGNTIYF. CDR3 sequence (DNA): TGTGCCAGCGGGACTCCTGGAAACACCATATATTTT.

The genes are TRBV4-2 and TRBJ2-3; 9 bases line up with TRBD1. In germline, CDR1 is LGHNA, CDR2 YNFKEQ. V gave up 3 bases and J gave up 10 bases; unmatched junction bases: 2. The CDR3 totals 12 residues. DNA for the CDR3: TGTGCCAGCAGCCAGGGGGACAGGGCGCAGTATTTT. It yields the protein CASSQGDRAQYF.

The CDR3 DNA reads as TGCAGTGCTGGGGAACGGGATGAGACCCAGTACTTC. Amino acid sequence: CSAGERDETQYF. The chain recombines TRBV20-1 with TRBJ2-5; tentatively, D is TRBD2 (5 bases). There are 12 residues in the CDR3. Germline-derived CDR1 and CDR2 are DFQATT and SNEGSKA (reference sequence). Trimming cost V 5 bases and J 5 bases, with 12 bases left between them.

This clonotype has a handful of counts. The chain combines TRBV28 with TRBJ2-7; TRBD1 agrees at 8 bases. Germline V gives CDR1 MDHEN, CDR2 SYDVKM. Trimming cost V 6 bases and J 6 bases; bases outside gene matches: 7. CDR3 length: 13 residues. The CDR3 DNA is TGTGCCAGCAGCCGAAGTACAGGGGGCGAGCAGTACTTC. Protein: CASSRSTGGEQYF.

The chain has TRBV7-9 and TRBJ2-3; no firm D call. The length of the CDR3 is 14 residues. CDR1 SEHNR and CDR2 FQNEAQ come from the germline V gene (reference sequence). Trimming took off 6 bases at V and 0 bases at J, with 10 bases between the two ends. CDR3 bases: TGTGCCAGCAGTCCGGGCGGAAGCACAGATACGCAGTATTTT. Protein sequence: CASSPGGSTDTQYF.

The chain combines TRBV4-2 with TRBJ2-3, with D maybe TRBD2 (6 bases). Germline lookup yields CDR1 LGHNA and CDR2 YNFKEQ. With 0 bases removed from V and 0 bases from J, the gap between germline ends came to 13 bases. This CDR3 has 17 residues. This CDR3 is CASSQERGASSTDTQYF. The CDR3 DNA sequence: TGTGCCAGCAGCCAAGAGCGCGGGGCTAGTAGCACAGATACGCAGTATTTT.

The chain links TRBV7-2 to TRBJ2-3; 9 nucleotides match TRBD2. Germline CDR1 reads SGHTA; CDR2 reads FQGNSA. J gave up 4 bases and V 2 bases, and 4 bases lay outside the gene matches. The CDR3 is 15 residues long. Written as DNA, the CDR3 is TGTGCCAGCAGCTTATTGGCGGGGGGGGCAGATACGCAGTATTTT. It specifies CASSLLAGGADTQYF.

The chain links TRBV7-2 to TRBJ2-5; 7 bases are a match to TRBD2. Per germline, CDR1 SGHTA and CDR2 FQGNSA. The ends lost 3 bases at V and 5 bases at J; junction bases unmatched: 12. The CDR3 length is 16 residues. DNA for the CDR3: TGTGCCAGCAGCTTGGTCCCTGGCGGGAGAATCGAGACCCAGTACTTC. Translated: CASSLVPGGRIETQYF.

The V gene is TRBV7-8, the J gene TRBJ2-1; 10 bases map to TRBD2. CDR1 and CDR2 from the germline V gene are SGHVS and FQNEAQ. The CDR3 is 16 residues long. The V and J ends lost 6 bases and 1 base, in that order; junction bases with no gene match: 6. CDR3 nucleotide sequence: TGTGCCAGCAGTTGGGGGGGACTAGCGTCCTACAATGAGCAGTTCTTC. It is translated as CASSWGGLASYNEQFF.

This clonotype was recorded a few times. This chain uses TRBV29-1 with TRBJ2-1, with D perhaps assigned TRBD1 or TRBD2 (5 bases each). V lost 4 bases, J lost 9 bases, and 16 bases lay in between. CDR1 and CDR2 (germline): SQVTM, ANQGSEA. The CDR3 runs to 13 residues. CDR3 sequence reads: CSVVGTRWAEQFF. As DNA, the CDR3 is TGCAGCGTTGTGGGGACCCGATGGGCTGAGCAGTTCTTC.

The chain links TRBV12-3 or TRBV12-4 to TRBJ2-1; 9 bases match TRBD1. J lost 4 bases, V lost 4 bases, and 8 bases had no gene match. This CDR3 contains 16 residues. The CDR3 loop is CASSSQQGAPYNEQFF. CDR3 sequence (DNA): TGTGCCAGCAGTTCCCAACAGGGGGCGCCGTACAATGAGCAGTTCTTC.

The chain recombines TRBV5-6 with TRBJ2-5; D is uncertain. Germline V lookup: CDR1 SGHDT, CDR2 YYEEEE. The CDR3 is 11 residues long. V was trimmed by 4 bases and J by 9 bases, leaving 10 bases between them. The CDR3 is CASSHGPSQYF. As DNA, the CDR3 is TGTGCCAGCAGCCATGGACCTTCCCAGTACTTC.

The chain is built from TRBV12-3 or TRBV12-4 and TRBJ1-2, with 7 bases identical to TRBD1. J gave up 10 bases and V 6 bases, and 8 bases lay outside the gene matches. This CDR3 contains 12 residues. The CDR3 spells CASRGDSDYYTF. In DNA, the CDR3 is TGTGCCAGCAGGGGGGACAGTGATTACTACACCTTC.

The chain couples TRBV3-1 to TRBJ1-2; D possibly corresponds to TRBD1 (6 bases). This CDR3 comprises 13 residues. The germline V gene encodes CDR1 LGHDT and CDR2 YNNKEL (reference sequence). V was clipped by 5 bases and J by 2 bases, with 9 bases between them. The CDR3 region has the DNA TGTGCCAGCAGCTCAGGGGAGAACTATGGCTACACCTTC. It is translated as CASSSGENYGYTF.

J is TRBJ2-4 and V is TRBV11-3, with D maybe TRBD2 (6 bases). The CDR3 covers 13 residues. Germline assignment: CDR1 SGHNT and CDR2 YENEEA. Trimming cost V 4 bases and J 6 bases, with 10 bases left between them. The CDR3 DNA reads TGTGCCAGCAGCTCAGGACTACCAAACATTCAGTACTTC. It codes for CASSSGLPNIQYF.

V gene TRBV12-3 or TRBV12-4 combines with J gene TRBJ2-1; D is uncertain. V was cut by 3 bases and J by 10 bases, with 10 bases left in between. The CDR3 is 12 amino acids. The CDR3 sequence is CASSFYTHEQFF. As DNA, the CDR3 is TGTGCCAGCAGTTTCTACACTCACGAGCAGTTCTTC.

This clonotype was detected only once. V and J are TRBV27 and TRBJ1-1, with D uncertain. Germline CDR1 MNHEY, CDR2 SMNVEV (reference sequence). V was pared by 3 bases and J by 0 bases, with 8 bases between. The CDR3 consists of 14 residues. The CDR3 coding sequence is TGTGCCAGCAGTTTTAGTCAGCTGAACACTGAAGCTTTCTTT. It specifies CASSFSQLNTEAFF.

The gene calls are TRBV12-3 or TRBV12-4 and TRBJ2-7; D is uncertain. This CDR3 is built from 14 residues. V was cut by 5 bases and J by 1 base, with 12 bases left in between. CDR3 bases: TGTGCCAGCAGTCCTCTGCGCCGGTCCTACGAGCAGTACGTC. Its protein is CASSPLRRSYEQYV.

The chain carries TRBV24-1 and TRBJ1-5; D is undetermined. The CDR3 covers 12 residues. The germline V gene encodes CDR1 KGHDR and CDR2 SFDVKD. V dropped 3 bases and J dropped 8 bases, with 7 bases sitting between them. In DNA, the CDR3 is TGTGCCACCAGTGATGGCCAAGAGCCCCAGCATTTT. It translates to CATSDGQEPQHF.

The J gene is TRBJ1-1, the V gene TRBV20-1; 9 bases agree with TRBD1. J was trimmed by 5 bases and V by 4 bases; bases with no gene match: 5. In germline, CDR1 is DFQATT, CDR2 SNEGSKA (reference sequence). This CDR3 has 13 amino acids. The CDR3 sequence is CSATRDRETEAFF. DNA for the CDR3: TGCAGTGCTACACGGGACAGGGAAACTGAAGCTTTCTTT.

The chain combines TRBV3-1 with TRBJ2-5; 10 bases line up with TRBD1. Trimming cost V 3 bases and J 4 bases; bases outside gene matches: 5. The CDR3 is 15 amino acids. Germline CDR1 is LGHDT and CDR2 is YNNKEL (reference sequence). The chain's CDR3 is CASSQTGGLGETQYF. Written as DNA, the CDR3 is TGTGCCAGCAGCCAGACAGGGGGCCTCGGAGAGACCCAGTACTTC.

The genes are TRBV2 and TRBJ2-5; D might be TRBD1 (7 bases). CDR1 and CDR2 (germline): SNHLY, FYNNEI. Deletions cut 0 bases from V and 9 bases from J, with 17 bases between. The CDR3 has 15 residues. The DNA of the CDR3 is TGTGCCAGCAGTGAAGCGCTGGCAGGGGGGAGTCCCCAGTACTTC. Encoded protein: CASSEALAGGSPQYF.